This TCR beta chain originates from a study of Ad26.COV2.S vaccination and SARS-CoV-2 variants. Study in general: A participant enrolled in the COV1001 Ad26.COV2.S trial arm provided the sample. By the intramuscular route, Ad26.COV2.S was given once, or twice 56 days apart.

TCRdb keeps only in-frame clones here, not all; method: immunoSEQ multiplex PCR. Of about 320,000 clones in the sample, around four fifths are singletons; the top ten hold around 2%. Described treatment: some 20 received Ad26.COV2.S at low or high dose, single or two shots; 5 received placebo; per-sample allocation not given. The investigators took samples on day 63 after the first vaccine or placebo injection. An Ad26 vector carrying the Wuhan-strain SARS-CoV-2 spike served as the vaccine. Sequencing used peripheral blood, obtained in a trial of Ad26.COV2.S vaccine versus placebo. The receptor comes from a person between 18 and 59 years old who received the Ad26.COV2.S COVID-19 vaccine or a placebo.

CDR3 region: CASSLEGTTNQPQHF. CDR3 nucleotide sequence: TGCGCCAGCAGCTTGGAGGGTACCACCAATCAGCCCCAGCATTTT. The genes are TRBV5-1 and TRBJ1-5; no clear D. The CDR3 totals 15 residues. V was trimmed by 0 bases and J by 3 bases, leaving 10 bases between them. Germline V lookup: CDR1 SGHRS, CDR2 YFSETQ.